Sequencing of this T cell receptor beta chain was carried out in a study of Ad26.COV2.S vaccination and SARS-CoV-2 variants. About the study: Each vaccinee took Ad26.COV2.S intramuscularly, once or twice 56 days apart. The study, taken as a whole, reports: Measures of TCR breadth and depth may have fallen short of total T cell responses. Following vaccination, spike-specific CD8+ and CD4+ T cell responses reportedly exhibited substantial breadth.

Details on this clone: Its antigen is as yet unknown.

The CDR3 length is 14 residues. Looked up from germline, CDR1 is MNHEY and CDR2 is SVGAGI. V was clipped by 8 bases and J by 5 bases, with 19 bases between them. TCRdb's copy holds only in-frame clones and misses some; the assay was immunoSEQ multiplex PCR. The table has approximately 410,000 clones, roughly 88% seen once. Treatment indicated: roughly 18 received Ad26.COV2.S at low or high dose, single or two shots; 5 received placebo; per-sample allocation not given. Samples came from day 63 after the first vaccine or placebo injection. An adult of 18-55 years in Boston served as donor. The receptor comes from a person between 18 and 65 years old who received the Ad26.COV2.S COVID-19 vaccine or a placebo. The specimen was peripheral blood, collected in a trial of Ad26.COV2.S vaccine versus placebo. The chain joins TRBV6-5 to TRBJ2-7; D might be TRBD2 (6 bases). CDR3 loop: CASHGRRGPDEQYF. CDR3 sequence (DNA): TGTGCCAGCCATGGCCGGCGGGGTCCGGACGAGCAGTACTTC.